A single count supports the clone carrying this T cell receptor beta chain. Trimming left V 2 bases short and J 4 bases short, with 8 bases between. Germline values: CDR1 SGHNT, CDR2 YENEEA. This CDR3 has 13 amino acids. This specimen belongs to a study of blood T cell repertoires in COVID-19. For the study at large: Some COVID-19 samples were acute and others convalescent; all came from the United States, Italy and Spain.

In the original analysis: The authors estimated nucleated cell counts from reference gene primer amplification. Data came from immunoSEQ multiplex PCR; TCRdb stores just in-frame clones and leaves some out. From that table come the V and J calls and clone size; the DNA was used to work out D and trimming. Of about 220,000 clones in the sample, approximately 85% were seen once. This chain joins TRBV11-3 and TRBJ2-5; no reliable D call. The sequence was collected from a woman aged 70-85 years with COVID-19, enrolled during active disease. What was sequenced was peripheral blood. The CDR3 DNA sequence: TGTGCCAGCAGCTTACATGAGAGAGAGACCCAGTACTTC. Protein product: CASSLHERETQYF.